This entry lists 10 T cell receptor beta chains sequenced from one sample in a study of monozygotic twins with inflammatory bowel disease. TCRdb reanalyzed the 5' RACE reads, giving one entry per CDR3 protein sequence and no DNA. This repertoire includes fewer than 350,000 distinct CDR3 sequences. Sequences were obtained from blood. The receptors originated from a human donor with ulcerative colitis or Crohn's disease, or a healthy co-twin of an affected twin (not recorded which).

The J gene is TRBJ2-2, the V gene TRBV11-2. The CDR3 loop spans 12 amino acids. Looked up from germline, CDR1 is SGHAT and CDR2 is FQNNGV. This CDR3 is CASSLGAGELFF.

The chain employs TRBV10-3 and TRBJ1-4; no DNA is available, so the TRBD1 call from TCRdb remains unchecked. Germline V gives CDR1 ENHRY, CDR2 SYGVKD. This CDR3 is built from 15 residues. CDR3 in amino acids: CAISDPGQGHEKLFF.

V gene TRBV29-1 combines with J gene TRBJ1-1. The CDR3 has 12 residues. The germline V gene encodes CDR1 SQVTM and CDR2 ANQGSEA. The CDR3: CSAGPAGTEAFF.

The chain uses TRBV20-1 and TRBJ2-3. CDR1 is DFQATT and CDR2 is SNEGSKA in the germline V gene (reference sequence). The CDR3 totals 13 residues. This CDR3 is CSAKPSSPDTQYF.

The J gene is TRBJ2-1, the V gene TRBV5-1; TCRdb indicates TRBD2, and absent DNA this call remains unverified. The CDR3 has 15 residues. Germline-derived CDR1 and CDR2 are SGHRS and YFSETQ. This CDR3 reads CASSFDSTSGYEQFF.

This sequence joins TRBV7-9 and TRBJ2-2; absent DNA, TCRdb's TRBD1 call cannot be checked. Germline CDR1 SEHNR, CDR2 FQNEAQ (reference sequence). CDR3 length equals 16 residues. Here the CDR3 reads CASSPKPGPKTGELFF. The variable domain in full, completed from reference TRBV7-9 and TRBJ2-2, reads DTGVSQNPRHKITKRGQNVTFRCDPISEHNRLYWYRQTLGQGPEFLTYFQNEAQLEKSRLLSDRFSAERPKGSFSTLEIQRTEQGDSAMYLCASSPKPGPKTGELFFGEGSRLTVL.

V is TRBV6-1 and J is TRBJ2-5; the TRBD1 assignment by TCRdb is unverifiable without DNA. Germline-derived CDR1 and CDR2 are MNHNS and SASEGT. The CDR3 extends over 14 amino acids. The CDR3 loop reads CASSDTGAQETQYF.

This chain uses TRBV4-3 with TRBJ2-1. Germline CDR1 reads LGHNA; CDR2 reads YSLEER. The CDR3 consists of 15 residues. The CDR3 loop is CASSPPGASYNEQFF.

This rearrangement joins TRBV12-3 or TRBV12-4 to TRBJ2-1; TCRdb's D call of TRBD2 is untestable without DNA. This CDR3 has 15 residues. The CDR3 protein is CASSFRGITQVEQFF.

The chain combines TRBV3-1 with TRBJ1-1. This CDR3 spans 15 amino acids. Germline loops: CDR1 LGHDT, CDR2 YNNKEL (reference sequence). The CDR3 spells CASSQPGQGRAEAFF.